These T cell receptor beta chains were read from a single sample in a study of blood T cell repertoires in COVID-19. The assay was immunoSEQ multiplex PCR, and TCRdb's table has in-frame clones only and misses some. The sample has around 150,000 clones, roughly four fifths seen once. The sample comprised peripheral blood. The receptor source for this set is a woman in her fifties or sixties with acute or convalescent COVID-19. Each CDR3 is given without its conserved first and last residue. Each record gives: V gene, CDR3 protein.

TRBV4-3 ASSQVTGEDTEAF
TRBV6-5 ASSFGQGGTEAF
TRBV6-4 ASSWLAGDEQY
TRBV4-3 ASSQAGGGTDTQY
TRBV21-1 ASSKAHRGRREKLF
TRBV5-1 ASSETGATSYNEQF
TRBV5-1 ASSLELRGSNGYT
TRBV6-6 ASSNHRGSSTNTIY
TRBV13 ASSLGTGGAYTEAF
TRBV12-3/TRBV12-4 ASSDSYKQF
TRBV4-3 ASSQDHGFLGGNTIY
TRBV11-3 ASSLEGLAGGPSTDTQY
TRBV7-7 ASSLAGGGRDTQY
TRBV19 ASSRKTVTNTEAF
TRBV27 ASSLVQGNQPQH
TRBV7-9 ASSPPGGGRETQY
TRBV30 AWNSINSYEQY
TRBV30 ACPWREYTGELF
TRBV7-2 ASSLVRRGGRNEQF
TRBV3-1/TRBV3-2 ASSHGSPTFNQPQH
TRBV2 ASKLAGGSYNEQF
TRBV28 ASSPANTGELF